These T cell receptor beta chains were read from a single sample in a study of T cells in Graves' hyperthyroidism and ophthalmopathy. TCRdb reprocessed the multiplex PCR reads with MiXCR, giving one entry per CDR3 protein. The sample consists of fewer than 300,000 distinct CDR3 sequences, around 15% of them appearing once. The sequencing sample was made of blood. Receptors were obtained from a woman between 50 and 59 years old with Graves' hyperthyroidism that later progressed to Graves' ophthalmopathy. Both conserved end residues are part of each CDR3. D genes are given only for firm matches. Rows give clone size only sometimes, using once, few, many, or a class for an expanded clone.

D gene,V gene,J gene,clone size,CDR3 protein,CDR3 DNA
TRBD1,TRBV12-3/TRBV12-4,TRBJ1-5,few,CASSPGTGIYSNQPQHF,TGTGCCAGCAGTCCCGGGACAGGCATCTATAGCAATCAGCCCCAGCATTTT
TRBD1,TRBV20-1,TRBJ2-3,many,CSAGTGGGTDTQYF,TGCAGTGCCGGGACAGGGGGCGGGACAGATACGCAGTATTTT
.,TRBV6-2/TRBV6-3,TRBJ1-5,many,CASSYGGGHQPQHF,TGTGCCAGCAGTTACGGGGGGGGTCATCAGCCCCAGCATTTT
.,TRBV3-1,TRBJ1-2,few,CASSQGSLYGYTF,TGTGCCAGCAGCCAAGGTAGTCTATATGGCTACACCTTC
TRBD1,TRBV7-7,TRBJ2-7,few,CASSLGTGTEQYF,TGTGCTAGCAGCTTGGGGACAGGTACGGAGCAGTACTTC
.,TRBV12-3/TRBV12-4,TRBJ1-2,few,CASSFPGSGGYTF,TGTGCCAGCAGTTTCCCCGGGTCGGGGGGCTACACCTTC
.,TRBV12-3/TRBV12-4,TRBJ2-1,.,CASSKSAGGSYNEQFF,TGTGCCAGCAGTAAGTCGGCAGGGGGGAGTTACAATGAGCAGTTCTTC
TRBD2,TRBV5-1,TRBJ2-2,.,CASSVAGGHTGELFF,TGCGCCAGCAGCGTTGCGGGAGGGCACACCGGGGAGCTGTTTTTT
TRBD1,TRBV20-1,TRBJ2-1,many,CSARGREPGTGLYNEQFF,TGCAGTGCTAGAGGGCGTGAACCCGGGACAGGGCTCTACAATGAGCAGTTCTTC
.,TRBV4-2,TRBJ2-2,many,CASSQDRAGELFF,TGTGCCAGCAGCCAAGATAGGGCCGGGGAGCTGTTTTTT
.,TRBV3-1,TRBJ2-5,many,CASRTGGAGTQYF,TGTGCCAGCAGGACTGGGGGCGCGGGGACCCAGTACTTC
.,TRBV27,TRBJ1-1,.,CASRGLERDLEAFF,TGTGCCAGCAGGGGTTTAGAGAGGGACCTTGAAGCTTTCTTT
TRBD1,TRBV10-2,TRBJ2-5,many,CASSESEQGAGETQYF,TGCGCCAGCAGTGAGTCGGAACAGGGGGCCGGTGAGACCCAGTACTTC
.,TRBV20-1,TRBJ2-5,many,CSALNPGIKTQYF,TGCAGTGCCCTAAATCCCGGGATAAAGACCCAGTACTTC
.,TRBV18,TRBJ1-5,many,CASSLSATTGRVSNQPQHF,TGTGCCAGCTCTCTTTCTGCCACTACAGGGCGAGTAAGCAATCAGCCCCAGCATTTT
.,TRBV6-1,TRBJ2-3,many,CASKVEGTDTQYF,TGTGCCAGCAAGGTAGAGGGGACAGATACGCAGTATTTT
TRBD1,TRBV28,TRBJ1-2,many,CASSSTGGVGYTF,TGTGCCAGCAGCTCGACAGGGGGCGTTGGCTACACCTTC
.,TRBV11-2,TRBJ2-1,many,CASSLVGGGYNEQFF,TGTGCCAGCAGCTTAGTAGGGGGAGGATACAATGAGCAGTTCTTC
.,TRBV7-6,TRBJ2-1,many,CASSPTYPWVGERGEQFF,TGTGCCAGCAGCCCCACCTACCCCTGGGTGGGGGAGAGAGGGGAGCAGTTCTTC
.,TRBV10-3,TRBJ1-1,many,CAISESGGGRRKVPEAFF,TGTGCCATCAGTGAGTCTGGGGGAGGACGACGAAAGGTTCCTGAAGCTTTCTTT
.,TRBV4-1,TRBJ1-6,.,CASSRRVDLNSPLHF,TGCGCCAGCAGCCGAAGAGTAGACCTGAATTCACCCCTCCACTTT
.,TRBV20-1,TRBJ1-1,many,CSARDPGRPNTEAFF,TGCAGTGCTAGAGATCCCGGCCGGCCGAACACTGAAGCTTTCTTT
TRBD1,TRBV18,TRBJ2-5,many,CASSPGQASGETQYF,TGTGCCAGCTCACCAGGACAGGCCAGTGGGGAGACCCAGTACTTC
.,TRBV29-1,TRBJ1-1,many,CSVGWGSNTEAFF,TGCAGCGTTGGCTGGGGAAGTAACACTGAAGCTTTCTTT
.,TRBV3-1,TRBJ2-1,many,CASSQEMANEQFF,TGTGCCAGCAGCCAAGAGATGGCGAATGAGCAGTTCTTC
.,TRBV11-2,TRBJ1-5,.,CASSFSGFEQPQHF,TGTGCCAGCAGCTTTTCAGGGTTCGAACAGCCCCAGCATTTT
TRBD1,TRBV28,TRBJ1-6,many,CASSSGQGNSPLHF,TGTGCCAGCAGCTCGGGACAGGGGAATTCACCCCTCCACTTT
TRBD1,TRBV29-1,TRBJ2-5,many,CSATGGMWETQYF,TGCAGCGCGACAGGGGGAATGTGGGAGACCCAGTACTTC
.,TRBV5-1,TRBJ2-2,many,CASSPQALGSTGELFF,TGCGCCAGCAGCCCGCAGGCCCTGGGGAGCACCGGGGAGCTGTTTTTT
.,TRBV18,TRBJ1-4,few,CASSPRGADEKLFF,TGTGCCAGCTCACCACGAGGGGCGGACGAAAAACTGTTTTTT
.,TRBV3-1,TRBJ2-1,many,CASSQETSGNEQFF,TGTGCCAGCAGCCAAGAAACTAGTGGCAATGAGCAGTTCTTC
.,TRBV28,TRBJ2-7,many,CASSPLSSYEQYF,TGTGCCAGCAGTCCCCTGAGCTCCTACGAGCAGTACTTC
.,TRBV27,TRBJ1-2,many,CASSPRVNYGYTF,TGTGCCAGCAGCCCCCGGGTGAACTATGGCTACACCTTC
.,TRBV11-2,TRBJ2-1,many,CASSLGINEQFF,TGTGCCAGCAGCTTGGGGATCAATGAGCAGTTCTTC
.,TRBV4-1,TRBJ2-1,many,CASSQETGSSYNEQFF,TGCGCCAGCAGCCAAGAGACGGGAAGCTCCTACAATGAGCAGTTCTTC
TRBD2,TRBV28,TRBJ2-1,many,CASSLGGGGSGYNEQFF,TGTGCCAGCAGTTTAGGGGGGGGGGGGTCGGGTTACAATGAGCAGTTCTTC